This T cell receptor (beta chain) was recorded in a study of patients and donors after allogeneic stem cell transplantation. TCRdb passed the RT-PCR reads through MiXCR, listing each CDR3 protein once. The table records about 960,000 distinct CDR3 sequences, about a sixth of them present only once. The CDR3 runs to 12 residues. The V end was cut by 5 bases, the J end by 9 bases, with 14 bases between. CDR1 DFQATT and CDR2 SNEGSKA come from the germline V gene (reference sequence). The TCR originated in a human donor who was either an allogeneic HSCT recipient or a stem cell or donor lymphocyte infusion donor (not recorded which). It is not recorded whose cells these are; they may come from a transplant donor. The sample comprised blood, either unsorted or a sorted T cell fraction (not recorded which). The chain couples TRBV20-1 to TRBJ2-1, with D perhaps TRBD2 (6 bases). Written as DNA, the CDR3 is TGCAGTGCTGCGGGACTGAGGGGTGAGCAGTTCTTC. It translates to CSAAGLRGEQFF.